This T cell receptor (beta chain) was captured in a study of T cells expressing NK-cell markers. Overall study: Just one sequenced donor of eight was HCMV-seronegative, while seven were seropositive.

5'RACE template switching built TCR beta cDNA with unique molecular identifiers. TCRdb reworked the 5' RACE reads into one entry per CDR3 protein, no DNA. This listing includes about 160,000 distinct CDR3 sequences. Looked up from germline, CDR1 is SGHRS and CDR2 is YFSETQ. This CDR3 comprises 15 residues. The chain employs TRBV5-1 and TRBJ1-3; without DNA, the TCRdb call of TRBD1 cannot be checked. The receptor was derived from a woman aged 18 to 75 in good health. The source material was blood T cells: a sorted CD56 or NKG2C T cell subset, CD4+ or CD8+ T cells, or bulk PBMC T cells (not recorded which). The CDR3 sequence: CASRMGTPSGNTIYF.